This record concerns one T cell receptor beta chain sequence. The target antigen is unknown. The data were taken from a study of T cell responses to AZD1222 COVID-19 vaccine. This table comes from immunoSEQ multiplex PCR, and its TCRdb copy is limited to in-frame clones, with some not included. Of roughly 100,000 clones detected, less than 95% appear once; the ten largest clones hold 4.5% to 5.5%. Germline V lookup: CDR1 SNHLY, CDR2 FYNNEI. The CDR3 has 12 residues. Deletions cut 6 bases from V and 1 base from J, with 7 bases between. General study results and limits: Baseline antibody screening turned up just 6 or 7 seropositive AZD1222 recipients.

Sequencing was performed on peripheral blood, taken on day 0 of AZD1222 vaccination. This receptor was identified in an adult in good health. The V call is TRBV2, the J call TRBJ2-7; D may be TRBD1 (6 bases). CDR3 DNA sequence: TGTGCCAGCAGACAGGGTTCCTACGAGCAGTACTTC. This encodes CASRQGSYEQYF. Combining the CDR3 with reference TRBV2 and TRBJ2-7 gives the whole variable domain EPEVTQTPSHQVTQMGQEVILRCVPISNHLYFYWYRQILGQKVEFLVSFYNNEISEKSEIFDDQFSVERPDGSNFTLKIRSTKLEDSAMYFCASRQGSYEQYFGPGTRLTVT.